One T cell receptor beta chain is described in this entry. The antigen is not known. A clone one base away is much larger, so this may be a read error. The sample belongs to a study of T cell repertoires in cytomegalovirus infection. Study at large: Recently identified HLA-C-restricted and well-studied HLA-B-restricted CMV epitopes were used. CMV infection and matching HLA type were both indicated by public TCR beta signatures. General study findings and limits: Using cumulative public TCR beta family frequency, the authors identified those who carried CMV together with the relevant HLA. The study found HLA-C-restricted CMV-specific TCR beta clonotypes dominating the ex vivo response.

TCRdb ran MiXCR on the reads and lists one entry per CDR3 protein. This table holds about 69,000 distinct CDR3 sequences, about 29% found once. The source was CD8+ T cells from cultured PBMCs, collected from culture after CMV antigen stimulation. The sequence derives from a human donor in good health (CMV status not recorded). Some clones in this sample may be carry-over from other donors' samples.

The CDR3 loop is CASSWSGSGYNEQFF. The CDR3 DNA reads TGTGCCAGCAGCTGGAGCGGGAGCGGTTACAATGAGCAGTTCTTC. V is TRBV7-2 and J is TRBJ2-1; 8 positions agree with TRBD2. With 4 bases clipped from V and 4 bases from J, the junction kept 6 bases outside the gene matches. Germline CDR1 reads SGHTA; CDR2 reads FQGNSA. This CDR3 comprises 15 residues.